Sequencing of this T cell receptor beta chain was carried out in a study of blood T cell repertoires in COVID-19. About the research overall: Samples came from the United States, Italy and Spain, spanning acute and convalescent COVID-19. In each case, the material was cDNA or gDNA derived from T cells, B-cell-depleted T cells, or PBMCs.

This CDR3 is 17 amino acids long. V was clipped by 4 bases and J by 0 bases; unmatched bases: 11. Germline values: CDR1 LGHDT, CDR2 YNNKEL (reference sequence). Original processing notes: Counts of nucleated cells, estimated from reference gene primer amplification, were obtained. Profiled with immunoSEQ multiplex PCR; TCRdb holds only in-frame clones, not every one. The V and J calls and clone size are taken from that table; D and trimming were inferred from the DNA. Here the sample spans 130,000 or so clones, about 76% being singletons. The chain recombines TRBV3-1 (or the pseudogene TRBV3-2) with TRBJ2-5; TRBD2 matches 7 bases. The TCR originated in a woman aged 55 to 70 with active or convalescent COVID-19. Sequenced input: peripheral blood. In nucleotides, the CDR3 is TGTGCCAGCAGCCTACACCGACTTCTAGCGGACCAAGAGACCCAGTACTTC. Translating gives CASSLHRLLADQETQYF.